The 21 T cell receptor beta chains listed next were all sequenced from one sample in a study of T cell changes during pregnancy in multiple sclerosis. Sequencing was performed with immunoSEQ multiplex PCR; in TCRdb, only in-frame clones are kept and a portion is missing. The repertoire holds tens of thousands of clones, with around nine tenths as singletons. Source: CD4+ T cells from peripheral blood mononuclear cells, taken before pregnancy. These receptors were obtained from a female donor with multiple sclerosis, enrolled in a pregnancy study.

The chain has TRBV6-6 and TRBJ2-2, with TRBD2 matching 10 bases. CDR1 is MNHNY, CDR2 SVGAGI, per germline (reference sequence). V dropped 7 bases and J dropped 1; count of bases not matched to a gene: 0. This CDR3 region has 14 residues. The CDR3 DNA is TGTGCCAGCATAGCGGGGGGGAACACCGGGGAGCTGTTTTTT. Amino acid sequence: CASIAGGNTGELFF.

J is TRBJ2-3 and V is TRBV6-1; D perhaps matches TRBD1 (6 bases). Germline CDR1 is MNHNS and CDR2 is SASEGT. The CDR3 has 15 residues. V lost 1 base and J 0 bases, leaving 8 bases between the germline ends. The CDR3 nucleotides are TGTGCCAGCAGTGAAGTGGGACAAAGCACAGATACGCAGTATTTT. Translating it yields CASSEVGQSTDTQYF.

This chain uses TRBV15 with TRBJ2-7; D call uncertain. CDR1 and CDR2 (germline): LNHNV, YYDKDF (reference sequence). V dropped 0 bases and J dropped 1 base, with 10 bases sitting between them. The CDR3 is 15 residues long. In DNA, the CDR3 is TGTGCCACCAGCAGAGATATTAGCCGGTCCTACGAGCAGTACTTC. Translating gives CATSRDISRSYEQYF.

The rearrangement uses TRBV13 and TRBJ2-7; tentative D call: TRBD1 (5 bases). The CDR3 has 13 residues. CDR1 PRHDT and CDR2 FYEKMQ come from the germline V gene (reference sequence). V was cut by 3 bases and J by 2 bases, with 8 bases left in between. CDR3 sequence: CASSFTGAYEQYF. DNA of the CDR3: TGTGCCAGCAGCTTTACAGGAGCCTACGAGCAGTACTTC.

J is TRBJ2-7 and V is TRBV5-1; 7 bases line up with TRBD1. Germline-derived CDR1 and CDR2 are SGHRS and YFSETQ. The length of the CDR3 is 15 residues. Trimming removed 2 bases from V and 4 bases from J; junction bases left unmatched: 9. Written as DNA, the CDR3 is TGCGCCAGCAGCTTCTGGACAGGCATCGGGTACGAGCAGTACTTC. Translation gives CASSFWTGIGYEQYF.

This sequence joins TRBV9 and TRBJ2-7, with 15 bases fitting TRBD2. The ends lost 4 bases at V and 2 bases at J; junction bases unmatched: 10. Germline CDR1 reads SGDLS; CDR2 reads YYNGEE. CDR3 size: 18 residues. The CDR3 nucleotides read TGTGCCAGCAGCCCCAGGACTAGCGGGGGGGGCAGAGCCTACGAGCAGTACTTC. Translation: CASSPRTSGGGRAYEQYF.

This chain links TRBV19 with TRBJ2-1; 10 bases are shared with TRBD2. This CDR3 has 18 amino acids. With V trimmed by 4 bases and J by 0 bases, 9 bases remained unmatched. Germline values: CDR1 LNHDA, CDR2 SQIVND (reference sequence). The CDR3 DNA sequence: TGTGCCAGTAGTAAGCGGACTAGCGGCGTGAGCTCCTACAATGAGCAGTTCTTC. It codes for CASSKRTSGVSSYNEQFF.

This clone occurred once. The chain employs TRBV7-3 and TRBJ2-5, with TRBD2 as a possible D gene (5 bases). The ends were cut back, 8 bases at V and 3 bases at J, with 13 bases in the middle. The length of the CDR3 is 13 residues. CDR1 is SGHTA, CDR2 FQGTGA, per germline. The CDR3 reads CASSRDREETQYF. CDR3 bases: TGTGCCAGCTCCCGGGATCGGGAAGAGACCCAGTACTTC.

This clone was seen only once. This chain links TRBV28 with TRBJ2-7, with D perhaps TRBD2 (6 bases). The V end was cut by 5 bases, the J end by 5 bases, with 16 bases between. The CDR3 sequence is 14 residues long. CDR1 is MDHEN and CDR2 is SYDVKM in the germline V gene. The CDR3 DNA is TGTGCCAGCAGTCTCGGGACTCTCCTAAACGAGCAGTACTTC. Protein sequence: CASSLGTLLNEQYF. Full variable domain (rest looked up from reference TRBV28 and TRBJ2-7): DVKVTQSSRYLVKRTGEKVFLECVQDMDHENMFWYRQDPGLGLRLIYFSYDVKMKEKGDIPEGYSVSREKKERFSLILESASTNQTSMYLCASSLGTLLNEQYFGPGTRLTVT.

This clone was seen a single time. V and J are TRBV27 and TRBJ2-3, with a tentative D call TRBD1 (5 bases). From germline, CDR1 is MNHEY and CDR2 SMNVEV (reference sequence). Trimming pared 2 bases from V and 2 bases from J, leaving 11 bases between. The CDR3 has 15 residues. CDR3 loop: CASSLRQGNTDTQYF. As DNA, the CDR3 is TGTGCCAGCAGTTTAAGGCAGGGAAACACAGATACGCAGTATTTT.

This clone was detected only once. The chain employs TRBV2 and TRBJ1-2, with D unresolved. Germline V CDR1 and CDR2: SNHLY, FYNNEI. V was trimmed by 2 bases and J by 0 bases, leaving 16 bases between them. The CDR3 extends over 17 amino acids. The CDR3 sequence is CASSEFVIQRANYGYTF. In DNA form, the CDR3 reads TGTGCCAGCAGTGAATTTGTGATCCAACGAGCTAACTATGGCTACACCTTC.

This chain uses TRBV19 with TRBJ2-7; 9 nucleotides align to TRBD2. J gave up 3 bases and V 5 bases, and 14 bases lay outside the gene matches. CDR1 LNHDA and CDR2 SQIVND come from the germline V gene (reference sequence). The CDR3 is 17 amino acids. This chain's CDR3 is CASSPTTGTSRRYEQYF. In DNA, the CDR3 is TGTGCCAGTAGTCCCACCACTGGGACTAGCCGGCGCTACGAGCAGTACTTC. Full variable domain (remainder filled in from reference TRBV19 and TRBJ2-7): DGGITQSPKYLFRKEGQNVTLSCEQNLNHDAMYWYRQDPGQGLRLIYYSQIVNDFQKGDIAEGYSVSREKKESFPLTVTSAQKNPTAFYLCASSPTTGTSRRYEQYFGPGTRLTVT.

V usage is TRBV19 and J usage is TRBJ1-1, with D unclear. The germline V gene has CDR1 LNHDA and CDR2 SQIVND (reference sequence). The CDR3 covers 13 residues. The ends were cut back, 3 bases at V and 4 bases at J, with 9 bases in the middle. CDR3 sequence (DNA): TGTGCCAGTAGTATCGAAGGGAGCACTGAAGCTTTCTTT. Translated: CASSIEGSTEAFF.

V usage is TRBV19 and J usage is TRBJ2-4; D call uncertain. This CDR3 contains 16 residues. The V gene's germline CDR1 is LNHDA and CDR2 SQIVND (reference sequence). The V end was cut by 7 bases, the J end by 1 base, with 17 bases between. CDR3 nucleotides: TGTGCCAGTACCCCATATGCCACGGAGGCCAAAAACATTCAGTACTTC. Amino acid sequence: CASTPYATEAKNIQYF.

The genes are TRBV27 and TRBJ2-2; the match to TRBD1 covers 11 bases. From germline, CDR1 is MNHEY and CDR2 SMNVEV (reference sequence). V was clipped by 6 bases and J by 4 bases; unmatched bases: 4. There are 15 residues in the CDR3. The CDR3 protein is CASRTGQGVTGELFF. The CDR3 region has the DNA TGTGCCAGCAGAACGGGACAGGGGGTCACCGGGGAGCTGTTTTTT.

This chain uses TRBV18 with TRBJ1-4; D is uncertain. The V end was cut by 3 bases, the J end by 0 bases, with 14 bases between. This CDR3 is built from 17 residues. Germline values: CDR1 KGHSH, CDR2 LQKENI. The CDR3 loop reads CASSPRVKSATNEKLFF. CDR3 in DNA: TGTGCCAGCTCACCTCGGGTCAAATCTGCAACTAATGAAAAACTGTTTTTT.

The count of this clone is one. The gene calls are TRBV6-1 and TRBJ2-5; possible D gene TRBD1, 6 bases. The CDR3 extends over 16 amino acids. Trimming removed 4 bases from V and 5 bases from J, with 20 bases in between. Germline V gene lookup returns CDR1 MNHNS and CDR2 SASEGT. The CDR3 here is CASSVLDRREGETQYF. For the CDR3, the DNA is TGTGCCAGCAGTGTCTTGGACAGACGCGAAGGGGAGACCCAGTACTTC.

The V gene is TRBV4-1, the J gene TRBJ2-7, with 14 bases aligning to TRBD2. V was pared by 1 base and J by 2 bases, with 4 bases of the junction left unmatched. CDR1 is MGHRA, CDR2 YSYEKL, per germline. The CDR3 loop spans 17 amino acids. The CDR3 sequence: CASSQATSGGGTYEQYF. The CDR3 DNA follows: TGCGCCAGCAGCCAAGCGACTAGCGGGGGGGGTACCTACGAGCAGTACTTC.

The CDR3 sequence: CASSGYRGYSTDTQYF. The CDR3 DNA sequence: TGTGCCAGCAGTGGGTACAGGGGTTACTCCACAGATACGCAGTATTTT. V and J are TRBV6-1 and TRBJ2-3, with 7 bases matching TRBD1. The CDR3 has 16 residues. The germline V gene has CDR1 MNHNS and CDR2 SASEGT. V lost 4 bases, J lost 2 bases, and 9 bases stayed unmatched.

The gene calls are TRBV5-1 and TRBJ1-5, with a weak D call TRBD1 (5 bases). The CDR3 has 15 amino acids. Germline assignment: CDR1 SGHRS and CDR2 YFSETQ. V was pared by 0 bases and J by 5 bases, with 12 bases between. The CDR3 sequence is CASSLDAGYDQPQHF. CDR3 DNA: TGCGCCAGCAGCTTGGACGCAGGGTATGATCAGCCCCAGCATTTT.

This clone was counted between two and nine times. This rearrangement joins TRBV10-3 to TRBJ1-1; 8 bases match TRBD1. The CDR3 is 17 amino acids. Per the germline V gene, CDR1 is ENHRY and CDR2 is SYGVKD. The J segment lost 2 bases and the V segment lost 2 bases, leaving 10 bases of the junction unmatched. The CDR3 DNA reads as TGTGCCATCAGTGAGCCGATGACAGGGGCGCCCAACACTGAAGCTTTCTTT. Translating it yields CAISEPMTGAPNTEAFF.